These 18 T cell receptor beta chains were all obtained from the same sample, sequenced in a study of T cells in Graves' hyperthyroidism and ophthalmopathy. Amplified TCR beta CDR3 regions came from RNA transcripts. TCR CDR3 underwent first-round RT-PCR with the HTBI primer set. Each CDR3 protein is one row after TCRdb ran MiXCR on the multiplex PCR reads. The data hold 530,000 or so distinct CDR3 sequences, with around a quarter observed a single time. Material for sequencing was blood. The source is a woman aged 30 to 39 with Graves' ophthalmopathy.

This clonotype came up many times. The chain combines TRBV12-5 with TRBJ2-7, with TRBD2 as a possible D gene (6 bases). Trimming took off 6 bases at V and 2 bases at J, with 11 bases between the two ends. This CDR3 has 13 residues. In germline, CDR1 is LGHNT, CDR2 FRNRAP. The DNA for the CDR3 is TGTGCTAGTGGCCGAGGAGGGCCCTACGAGCAGTACTTC. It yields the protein CASGRGGPYEQYF.

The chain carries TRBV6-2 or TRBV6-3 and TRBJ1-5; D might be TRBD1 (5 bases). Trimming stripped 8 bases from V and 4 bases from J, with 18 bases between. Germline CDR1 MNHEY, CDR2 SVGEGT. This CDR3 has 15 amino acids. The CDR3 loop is CASVATAGFNQPQHF. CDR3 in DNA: TGTGCCAGCGTGGCGACAGCAGGGTTTAATCAGCCCCAGCATTTT.

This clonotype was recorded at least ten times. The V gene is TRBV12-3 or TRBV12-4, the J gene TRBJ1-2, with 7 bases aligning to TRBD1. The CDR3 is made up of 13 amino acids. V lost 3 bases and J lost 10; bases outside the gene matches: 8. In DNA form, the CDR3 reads TGTGCCAGCAGTTTTTCGGGACAGATACTCTACACCTTC. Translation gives CASSFSGQILYTF.

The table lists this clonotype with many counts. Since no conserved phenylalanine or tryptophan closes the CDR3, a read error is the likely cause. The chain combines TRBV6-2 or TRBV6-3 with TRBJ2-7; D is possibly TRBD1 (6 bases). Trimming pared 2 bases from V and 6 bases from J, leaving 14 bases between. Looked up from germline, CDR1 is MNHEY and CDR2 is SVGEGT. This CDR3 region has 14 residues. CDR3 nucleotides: TGTGCCAGCAGTTACGAGGCAGGGGAGTGCGAGCAGTACTGC. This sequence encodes CASSYEAGECEQYC.

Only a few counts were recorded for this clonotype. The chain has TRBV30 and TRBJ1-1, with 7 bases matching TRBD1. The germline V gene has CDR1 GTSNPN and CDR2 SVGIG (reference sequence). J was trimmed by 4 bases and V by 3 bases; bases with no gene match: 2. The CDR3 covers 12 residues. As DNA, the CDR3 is TGTGCCTGGAGAAGGGGGCGCACTGAAGCTTTCTTT. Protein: CAWRRGRTEAFF. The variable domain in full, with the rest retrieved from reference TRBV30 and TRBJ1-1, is SQTIHQWPATLVQPVGSPLSLECTVEGTSNPNLYWYRQAAGRGLQLLFYSVGIGQISSEVPQNLSASRPQDRQFILSSKKLLLSDSGFYLCAWRRGRTEAFFGQGTRLTVV.

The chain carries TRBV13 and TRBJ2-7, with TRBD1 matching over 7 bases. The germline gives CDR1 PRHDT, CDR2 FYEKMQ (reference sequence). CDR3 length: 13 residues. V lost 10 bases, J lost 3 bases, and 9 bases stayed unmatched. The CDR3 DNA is TGTGCCACAGGCCTGGACAGGCTCTACGAGCAGTACTTC. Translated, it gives CATGLDRLYEQYF. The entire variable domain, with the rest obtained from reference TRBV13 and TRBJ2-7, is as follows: AAGVIQSPRHLIKEKRETATLKCYPIPRHDTVYWYQQGPGQDPQFLISFYEKMQSDKGSIPDRFSAQQFSDYHSELNMSSLELGDSALYFCATGLDRLYEQYFGPGTRLTVT.

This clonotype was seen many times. CDR3 amino acids: CASSERDRYWTEAFF. Written as DNA, the CDR3 is TGTGCCAGCAGTGAACGGGACAGGTATTGGACTGAAGCTTTCTTT. The chain joins TRBV2 to TRBJ1-1, with 8 bases that match TRBD1. Germline CDR1 SNHLY, CDR2 FYNNEI. V was pared by 2 bases and J by 5 bases, with 7 bases of the junction left unmatched. This CDR3 is 15 amino acids long.

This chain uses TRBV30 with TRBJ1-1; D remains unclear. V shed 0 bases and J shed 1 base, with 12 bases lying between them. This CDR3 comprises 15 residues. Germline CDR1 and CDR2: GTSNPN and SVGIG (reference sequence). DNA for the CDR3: TGTGCCTGGAGTGTACCTGTGCCAAGGAACACTGAAGCTTTCTTT. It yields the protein CAWSVPVPRNTEAFF.

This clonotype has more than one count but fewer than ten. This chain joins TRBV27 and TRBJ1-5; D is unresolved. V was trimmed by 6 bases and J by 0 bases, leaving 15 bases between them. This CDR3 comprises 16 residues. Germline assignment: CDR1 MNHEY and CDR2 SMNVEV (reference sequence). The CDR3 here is CASSPDRYHSNQPQHF. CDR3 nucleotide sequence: TGTGCCAGCAGCCCCGACCGGTATCATAGCAATCAGCCCCAGCATTTT.

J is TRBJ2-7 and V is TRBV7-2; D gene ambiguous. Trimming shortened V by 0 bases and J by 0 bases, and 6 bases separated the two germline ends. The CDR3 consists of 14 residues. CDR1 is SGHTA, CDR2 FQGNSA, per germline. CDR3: CASSLAPGSYEQYF. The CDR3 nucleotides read TGTGCCAGCAGCTTAGCGCCTGGCTCCTACGAGCAGTACTTC.

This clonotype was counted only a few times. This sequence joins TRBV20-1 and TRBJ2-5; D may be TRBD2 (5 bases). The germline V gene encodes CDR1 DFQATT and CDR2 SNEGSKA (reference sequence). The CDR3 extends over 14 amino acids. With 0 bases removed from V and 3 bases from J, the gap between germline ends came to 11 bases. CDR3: CSARDEGGEETQYF. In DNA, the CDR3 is TGCAGTGCTAGAGACGAGGGCGGTGAAGAGACCCAGTACTTC.

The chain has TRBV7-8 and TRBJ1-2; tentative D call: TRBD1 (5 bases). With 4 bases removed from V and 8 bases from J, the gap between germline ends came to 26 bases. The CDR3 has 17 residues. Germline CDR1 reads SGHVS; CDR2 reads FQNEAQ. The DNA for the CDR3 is TGTGCCAGCAGCTATCCACTGGGCGGAGGAAGGGGTAGGGGCTACACCTTC. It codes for CASSYPLGGGRGRGYTF.

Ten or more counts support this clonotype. Here the CDR3 reads CASSPGTSGSKTQYF. The CDR3 DNA is TGTGCCAGCAGTCCCGGGACTAGCGGGAGTAAGACCCAGTACTTC. The rearrangement uses TRBV28 and TRBJ2-5; 14 bases are shared with TRBD2. Per the germline V gene, CDR1 is MDHEN and CDR2 is SYDVKM. The CDR3 is 15 residues long. V lost 5 bases to trimming and J lost 6 bases; unmatched junction nucleotides: 5.

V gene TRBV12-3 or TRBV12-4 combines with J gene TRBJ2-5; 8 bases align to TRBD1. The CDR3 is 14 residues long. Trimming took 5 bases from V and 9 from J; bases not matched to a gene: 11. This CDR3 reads CASSPRQGSRAQYF. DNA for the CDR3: TGTGCCAGCAGTCCCCGACAGGGGTCGAGGGCCCAGTACTTC.

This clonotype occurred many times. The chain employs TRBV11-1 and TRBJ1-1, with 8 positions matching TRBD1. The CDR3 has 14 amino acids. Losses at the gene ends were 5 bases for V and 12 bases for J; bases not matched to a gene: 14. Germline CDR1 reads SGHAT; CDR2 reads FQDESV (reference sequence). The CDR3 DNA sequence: TGTGCCAGCAGCCTAGGGGGGACAGGAAGACCGACTTTCTTT. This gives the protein CASSLGGTGRPTFF.

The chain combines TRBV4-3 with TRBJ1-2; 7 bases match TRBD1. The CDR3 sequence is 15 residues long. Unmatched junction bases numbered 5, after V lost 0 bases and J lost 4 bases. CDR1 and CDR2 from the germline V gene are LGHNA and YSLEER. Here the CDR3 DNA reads TGCGCCAGCAGCCAAGATCGTTCAGGGGGCTATGGCTACACCTTC. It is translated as CASSQDRSGGYGYTF.

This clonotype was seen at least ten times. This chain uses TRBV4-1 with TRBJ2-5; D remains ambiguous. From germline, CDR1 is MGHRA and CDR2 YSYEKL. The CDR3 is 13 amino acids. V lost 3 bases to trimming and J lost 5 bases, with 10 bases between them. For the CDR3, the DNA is TGCGCCAGCAGCCATTCAATCGTGGAGACCCAGTACTTC. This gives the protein CASSHSIVETQYF.

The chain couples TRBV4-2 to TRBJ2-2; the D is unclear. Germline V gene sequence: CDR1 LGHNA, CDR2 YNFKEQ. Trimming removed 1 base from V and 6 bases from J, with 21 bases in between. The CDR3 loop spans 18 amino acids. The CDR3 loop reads CASSQVRVWLIPSGELFF. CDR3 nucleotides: TGTGCCAGCAGCCAAGTGAGAGTGTGGCTAATTCCCTCCGGGGAGCTGTTTTTT.